This TCR beta chain was sequenced in a study of blood T cell repertoires in COVID-19. Study information: Donors in the United States, Italy and Spain gave samples during acute or convalescent COVID-19.

Authors' analysis steps: Estimation of nucleated cell counts relied on the amplification of reference gene primers. Some clones are missing from TCRdb's copy, which holds only in-frame ones; the method was immunoSEQ multiplex PCR. V, J and clone size are taken as reported in that table, and D and trimming were inferred from the DNA itself. This table holds around 230,000 clones, approximately 78% found once. This receptor was taken from a woman in her sixties or seventies with active or convalescent COVID-19. Sequencing was carried out using peripheral blood.

CDR3 protein: CASNRDRDNSPLHF. In DNA form, the CDR3 reads TGTGCCAGCAACCGGGACAGGGACAATTCACCCCTCCACTTT. The rearrangement links TRBV7-9 to TRBJ1-6; 9 bases align to TRBD1. The CDR3 loop spans 14 amino acids. V was pared by 7 bases and J by 7 bases, with 5 bases of the junction left unmatched. The germline V gene encodes CDR1 SEHNR and CDR2 FQNEAQ (reference sequence).